The next 16 T cell receptor beta chains were all read from a single sample in a study of T cell responses to AZD1222 COVID-19 vaccine. Method: immunoSEQ multiplex PCR; TCRdb's copy keeps in-frame clones and lacks some. The data show tens of thousands of clones, about 92% seen once. The specimen was peripheral blood, collected 28 days after the second AZD1222 dose. The receptors stem from an adult who received the AZD1222 COVID-19 vaccine.

The chain combines TRBV4-3 with TRBJ1-2, with 9 bases lining up with TRBD1. Per the germline V gene, CDR1 is LGHNA and CDR2 is YSLEER. Trimming cost V 3 bases and J 5 bases; bases outside gene matches: 16. The CDR3 extends over 18 amino acids. The CDR3 here is CASSHSDRGCTLRYGYTF. As DNA, the CDR3 is TGCGCCAGCAGCCATTCCGACAGGGGGTGTACTCTGAGATATGGCTACACCTTC.

With respect to this clone: Other DNA sequences within the sample encode an identical CDR3. The rearrangement joins TRBV4-3 to TRBJ1-6; 7 nucleotides match TRBD1. Germline loops: CDR1 LGHNA, CDR2 YSLEER. The CDR3 loop spans 13 amino acids. After removal of 4 bases from V and 8 bases from J, the junction contained 2 bases not matched to a gene. The CDR3 loop reads CASSRGTDSPLHF. The CDR3 bases are TGCGCCAGCAGCCGAGGGACAGATTCACCCCTCCACTTT.

This sequence joins TRBV12-2 and TRBJ1-3. TRBV12-2 is tagged as a pseudogene. The CDR3 covers 16 residues. CDR3: CARESLGPLEPKTIYF. CDR3 sequence (DNA): TGTGCAAGAGAAAGTCTCGGGCCTCTAGAACCCAAAACCATATATTTT.

The chain employs TRBV4-3 and TRBJ2-1, with TRBD2 identical over 8 bases. This CDR3 has 17 residues. Trimming removed 0 bases from V and 0 bases from J; junction bases left unmatched: 4. Germline CDR1 reads LGHNA; CDR2 reads YSLEER. The CDR3 is CASSQDSGTSSYNEQFF. In nucleotides, the CDR3 is TGCGCCAGCAGCCAAGATTCGGGGACTAGCTCCTACAATGAGCAGTTCTTC.

This chain connects TRBV7-2 to TRBJ2-2, with 9 bases matching TRBD1. The junction had 0 bases not matched to a gene; V was cut back by 1 base and J by 6 bases. This CDR3 comprises 14 residues. The germline gives CDR1 SGHTA, CDR2 FQGNSA. CDR3 coding DNA: TGTGCCAGCAGCTTAGGGACAGGGGCCGGGGAGCTGTTTTTT. Translating gives CASSLGTGAGELFF.

V is TRBV7-2 and J is TRBJ1-4; D might be TRBD1 (5 bases). The CDR3 is 17 residues long. Trimming cost V 1 base and J 8 bases, with 20 bases left between them. Germline values: CDR1 SGHTA, CDR2 FQGNSA. CDR3 region: CASSLDGSPRRGEKLFF. In DNA form, the CDR3 reads TGTGCCAGCAGCTTAGACGGCAGCCCCAGGAGGGGAGAAAAACTGTTTTTT.

The chain carries TRBV9 and TRBJ1-6, with 7 bases lining up with TRBD1. V shed 0 bases and J 3 bases; nucleotides not matched to a gene: 6. There are 17 residues in the CDR3. Germline CDR1 and CDR2: SGDLS and YYNGEE. The CDR3 DNA sequence: TGTGCCAGCAGCGTAGCCCCAGGGGACAGCTATAATTCACCCCTCCACTTT. Protein: CASSVAPGDSYNSPLHF.

Only one count was recorded for this clone. The chain recombines TRBV7-9 with TRBJ2-3; D is unclear. V was shortened by 4 bases and J by 4 bases, with 15 bases between the two germline ends. Germline V gene data show CDR1 as SEHNR and CDR2 as FQNEAQ (reference sequence). This CDR3 spans 15 amino acids. The CDR3 here is CASSSKASVADTQYF. The CDR3 coding sequence is TGTGCCAGCAGCTCCAAAGCGTCGGTGGCAGATACGCAGTATTTT.

The rearrangement links TRBV10-1 to TRBJ2-3, with TRBD1 matching over 7 bases. Germline V gene sequence: CDR1 WNHNN, CDR2 SYGVQD (reference sequence). After removal of 2 bases from V and 4 bases from J, the junction contained 9 bases not matched to a gene. The CDR3 sequence is 16 residues long. The CDR3 is CASSEGGQGVADTQYF. The CDR3 DNA reads TGCGCCAGCAGTGAGGGTGGGCAGGGGGTCGCAGATACGCAGTATTTT.

V gene TRBV5-1 combines with J gene TRBJ2-1; 10 bases line up with TRBD2. The germline gives CDR1 SGHRS, CDR2 YFSETQ. V lost 2 bases, J lost 9 bases, and 2 bases stayed unmatched. The CDR3 consists of 13 residues. The CDR3 protein is CASSLAGGTEQFF. In DNA, the CDR3 is TGCGCCAGCAGCTTAGCGGGGGGGACTGAGCAGTTCTTC.

The chain couples TRBV7-9 to TRBJ2-3; D may be TRBD1 or TRBD2 (5 bases each). Per germline, CDR1 SEHNR and CDR2 FQNEAQ (reference sequence). The CDR3 spans 15 residues. Trimming took 2 bases from V and 5 from J, leaving 14 bases between them. CDR3 loop: CASSLFGAQGDTQYF. CDR3 coding DNA: TGTGCCAGCAGCTTATTCGGGGCTCAGGGAGATACGCAGTATTTT.

This rearrangement joins TRBV6-5 to TRBJ1-5; perhaps TRBD1 as D (6 bases). Trimming left V 5 bases short and J 4 bases short, with 15 bases between. The CDR3 loop spans 15 amino acids. Germline V gives CDR1 MNHEY, CDR2 SVGAGI. The CDR3 bases are TGTGCCAGCAGTCCCACCAGGGGCGGGAATCAGCCCCAGCATTTT. Translated: CASSPTRGGNQPQHF.

The chain employs TRBV6-5 and TRBJ1-5; the match to TRBD1 covers 10 bases. Trimming cost V 6 bases and J 5 bases; bases outside gene matches: 1. Germline V gene data show CDR1 as MNHEY and CDR2 as SVGAGI. The CDR3 is 13 amino acids. CDR3 nucleotide sequence: TGTGCCAGCAGGACAGGGGGCGATCAGCCCCAGCATTTT. It translates to CASRTGGDQPQHF.

The chain couples TRBV5-1 to TRBJ1-6, with 7 bases aligning to TRBD1. The V gene end was trimmed by 3 bases and the J gene end by 0 bases; junction bases not matched to a gene: 6. The CDR3 loop spans 17 amino acids. CDR1 and CDR2 (germline): SGHRS, YFSETQ. The CDR3 DNA is TGCGCCAGCAGCTCGGGACAGCCGAGCTCCTATAATTCACCCCTCCACTTT. Translating gives CASSSGQPSSYNSPLHF. The full variable domain, with the rest looked up from reference TRBV5-1 and TRBJ1-6, is KAGVTQTPRYLIKTRGQQVTLSCSPISGHRSVSWYQQTPGQGLQFLFEYFSETQRNKGNFPGRFSGRQFSNSRSEMNVSTLELGDSALYLCASSSGQPSSYNSPLHFGNGTRLTVT.

V gene TRBV19 combines with J gene TRBJ1-2, with 7 bases matching TRBD1. CDR3 size: 15 residues. The V and J ends lost 3 bases and 4 bases, in that order; junction bases with no gene match: 8. Germline V lookup: CDR1 LNHDA, CDR2 SQIVND (reference sequence). DNA of the CDR3: TGTGCCAGTAGTATCGCAGGGGACAGCGCCTATGGCTACACCTTC. Its translation is CASSIAGDSAYGYTF.

The sample holds a few counts of this clone. The V and J genes are TRBV5-1 and TRBJ2-5; no reliable D call. Germline V gene data show CDR1 as SGHRS and CDR2 as YFSETQ. With 0 bases removed from V and 5 bases from J, the gap between germline ends came to 11 bases. There are 14 residues in the CDR3. This CDR3 reads CASSLVGSEETQYF. As DNA, the CDR3 is TGCGCCAGCAGCTTGGTTGGGTCAGAGGAGACCCAGTACTTC.